These 5 T cell receptor beta chains were sequenced from one sample in a study of T-cell memory formation after mild COVID-19. TCRdb ran MiXCR on the 5' RACE reads and lists one entry per CDR3 protein. This sample has around 200,000 distinct CDR3 sequences; about 10% occur once, and the top ten carry around 3.3%. The specimen sequenced was PBMCs or a T cell subset sorted from them (not recorded which). These TCRs come from a man aged 18-30 years who had mild COVID-19 (a few samples of this study predate the infection). Cell type and time point are not known.

The V gene is TRBV4-1, the J gene TRBJ2-3; 8 positions agree with TRBD1. CDR1 and CDR2 from the germline V gene are MGHRA and YSYEKL. Germline trimming cut 1 base from V and 0 bases from J; bases unmatched to any gene: 12. This CDR3 is 19 amino acids long. The CDR3 loop is CASSQGPFGQGASTDTQYF. The CDR3 nucleotides read TGCGCCAGCAGCCAAGGGCCTTTTGGACAGGGAGCTAGCACAGATACGCAGTATTTT.

Only a few counts were recorded for this clonotype. This sequence joins TRBV2 and TRBJ2-7; 9 bases match TRBD1. CDR3 length: 13 residues. CDR1 and CDR2 from the germline V gene are SNHLY and FYNNEI. V was clipped by 4 bases and J by 6 bases; unmatched bases: 4. The CDR3 DNA reads as TGTGCCAGCAGTGCCGGGACAGGGACCGAGCAGTACTTC. This gives the protein CASSAGTGTEQYF.

CDR3 in DNA: TGTGCCAGCAGTCCTCGGGACAGAGGGACGCAGTATTTT. Translated: CASSPRDRGTQYF. The rearrangement uses TRBV6-2 or TRBV6-3 and TRBJ2-3; 7 bases are shared with TRBD1. This CDR3 has 13 residues. V lost 5 bases, J lost 9 bases, and 8 bases stayed unmatched. Germline V gives CDR1 MNHEY, CDR2 SVGEGT.

CDR3 nucleotides: TGTGCCAGCGGGGGGCAGGACCTCATTCAGCCCCAGCATTTT. Translating it yields CASGGQDLIQPQHF. The V call is TRBV7-9, the J call TRBJ1-5; D perhaps matches TRBD1 (6 bases). With 8 bases removed from V and 6 bases from J, the gap between germline ends came to 17 bases. The germline CDR1 and CDR2 sequences are SEHNR and FQNEAQ (reference sequence). This CDR3 is 14 amino acids long.

J is TRBJ2-6 and V is TRBV12-5; 8 bases match TRBD1. Germline CDR1 and CDR2: LGHNT and FRNRAP. The CDR3 is 17 residues long. V lost 6 bases, J lost 0 bases, and 7 bases stayed unmatched. Here the CDR3 reads CASGRGQASSGANVLTF. CDR3 nucleotides: TGTGCTAGTGGACGGGGACAGGCCAGCTCTGGGGCCAACGTCCTGACTTTC. Based on the CDR3 plus reference TRBV12-5 and TRBJ2-6, the full variable domain is DARVTQTPRHKVTEMGQEVTMRCQPILGHNTVFWYRQTMMQGLELLAYFRNRAPLDDSGMPKDRFSAEMPDATLATLKIQPSEPRDSAVYFCASGRGQASSGANVLTFGAGSRLTVL.